This passage covers 3 T cell receptor beta chains from one sample sequenced in a study of blood T cell repertoires in COVID-19. Sequenced by immunoSEQ multiplex PCR; TCRdb stores in-frame clones only, minus some. There are about 350,000 clones in the sample; about 87% occur only once, and nearly 6.5% lies in the top ten. Sequencing used peripheral blood. The receptors were sampled from a woman between 50 and 59 years old with COVID-19, enrolled during active disease.

The gene calls are TRBV9 and TRBJ1-3; possible D gene TRBD1, 6 bases. Germline V gene data show CDR1 as SGDLS and CDR2 as YYNGEE. With 0 bases removed from V and 4 bases from J, the gap between germline ends came to 11 bases. The length of the CDR3 is 15 residues. CDR3 sequence (DNA): TGTGCCAGCAGCGTAGCGGGGACACCAGGAAACACCATATATTTT. It translates to CASSVAGTPGNTIYF.

The chain joins TRBV29-1 to TRBJ2-3, with TRBD1 identical over 9 bases. With 4 bases clipped from V and 1 base from J, the junction kept 6 bases outside the gene matches. The CDR3 loop spans 15 amino acids. CDR1 and CDR2 (germline): SQVTM, ANQGSEA. The CDR3 region is CSVAGGDRGTDTQYF. The CDR3 DNA follows: TGCAGCGTTGCAGGGGGGGACAGGGGCACAGATACGCAGTATTTT.

The chain employs TRBV11-2 and TRBJ1-1; 8 bases match TRBD1. The CDR3 extends over 17 amino acids. CDR1 and CDR2 (germline): SGHAT, FQNNGV. The J segment lost 6 bases and the V segment lost 5 bases, leaving 17 bases of the junction unmatched. CDR3 in amino acids: CASSPSPGTGRGPEAFF. In DNA, the CDR3 is TGTGCCAGCAGCCCGAGTCCCGGGACAGGTAGGGGGCCTGAAGCTTTCTTT.